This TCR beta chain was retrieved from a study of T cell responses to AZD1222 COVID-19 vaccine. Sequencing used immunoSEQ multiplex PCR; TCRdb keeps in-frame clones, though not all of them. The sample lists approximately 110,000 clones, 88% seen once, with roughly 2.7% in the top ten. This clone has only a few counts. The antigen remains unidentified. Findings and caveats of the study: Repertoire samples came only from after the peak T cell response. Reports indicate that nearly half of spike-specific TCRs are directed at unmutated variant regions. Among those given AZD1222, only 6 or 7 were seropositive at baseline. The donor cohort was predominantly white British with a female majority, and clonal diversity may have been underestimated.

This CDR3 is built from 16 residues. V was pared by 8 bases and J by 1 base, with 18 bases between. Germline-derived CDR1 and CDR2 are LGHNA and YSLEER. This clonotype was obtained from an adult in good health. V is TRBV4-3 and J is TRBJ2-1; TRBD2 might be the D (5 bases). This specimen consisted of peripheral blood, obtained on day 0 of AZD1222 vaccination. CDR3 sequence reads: CASSRRRESSYNEQFF. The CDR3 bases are TGCGCCAGCTCCCGGAGGAGAGAGAGTTCCTACAATGAGCAGTTCTTC.